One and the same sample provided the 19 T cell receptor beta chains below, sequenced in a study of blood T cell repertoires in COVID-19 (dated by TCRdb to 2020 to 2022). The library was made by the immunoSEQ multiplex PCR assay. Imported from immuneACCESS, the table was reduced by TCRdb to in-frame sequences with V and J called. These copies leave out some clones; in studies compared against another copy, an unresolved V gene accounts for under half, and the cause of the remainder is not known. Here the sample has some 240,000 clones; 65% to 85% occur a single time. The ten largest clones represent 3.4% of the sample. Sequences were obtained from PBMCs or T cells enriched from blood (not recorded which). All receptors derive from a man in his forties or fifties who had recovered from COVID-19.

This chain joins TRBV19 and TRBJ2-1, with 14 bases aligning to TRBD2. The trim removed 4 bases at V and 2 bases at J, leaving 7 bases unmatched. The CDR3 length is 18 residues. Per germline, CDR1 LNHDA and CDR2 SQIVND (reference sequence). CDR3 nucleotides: TGTGCCAGTAGTAGGTGGGGGACTAGCGGGAGAACCTACAATGAGCAGTTCTTC. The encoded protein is CASSRWGTSGRTYNEQFF.

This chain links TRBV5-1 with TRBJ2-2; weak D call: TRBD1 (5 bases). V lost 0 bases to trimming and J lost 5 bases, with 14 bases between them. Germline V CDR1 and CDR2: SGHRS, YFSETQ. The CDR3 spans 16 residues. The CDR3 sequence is CASSLALLTVTGELFF. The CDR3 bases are TGCGCCAGCAGCTTGGCCCTTTTGACAGTTACCGGGGAGCTGTTTTTT.

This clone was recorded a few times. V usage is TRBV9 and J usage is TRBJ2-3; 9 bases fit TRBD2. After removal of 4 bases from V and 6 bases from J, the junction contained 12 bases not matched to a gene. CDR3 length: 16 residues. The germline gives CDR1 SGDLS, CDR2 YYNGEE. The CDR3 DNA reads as TGTGCCAGCAGCCCTAGCGGGACGAAATCCTCGGATACGCAGTATTTT. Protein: CASSPSGTKSSDTQYF.

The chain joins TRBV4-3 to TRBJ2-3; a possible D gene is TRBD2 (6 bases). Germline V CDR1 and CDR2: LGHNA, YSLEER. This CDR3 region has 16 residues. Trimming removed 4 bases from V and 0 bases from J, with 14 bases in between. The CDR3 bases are TGCGCCAGCAGCCGCGGAGGGGAACTTAGCACAGATACGCAGTATTTT. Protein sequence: CASSRGGELSTDTQYF.

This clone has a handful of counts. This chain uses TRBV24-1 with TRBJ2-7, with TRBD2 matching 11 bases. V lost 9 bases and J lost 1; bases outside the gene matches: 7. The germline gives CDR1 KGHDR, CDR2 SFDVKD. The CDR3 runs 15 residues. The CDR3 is CATFWTSGFSYEQYF. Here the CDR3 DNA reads TGTGCCACCTTTTGGACTAGCGGGTTTTCCTACGAGCAGTACTTC.

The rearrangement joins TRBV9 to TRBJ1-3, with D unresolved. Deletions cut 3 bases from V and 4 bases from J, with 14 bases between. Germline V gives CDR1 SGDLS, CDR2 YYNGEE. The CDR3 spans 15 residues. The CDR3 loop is CASSAVGQVGNTIYF. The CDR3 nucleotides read TGTGCCAGCAGCGCAGTCGGCCAGGTCGGAAACACCATATATTTT. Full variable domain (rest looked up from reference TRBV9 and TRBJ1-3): DSGVTQTPKHLITATGQRVTLRCSPRSGDLSVYWYQQSLDQGLQFLIQYYNGEERAKGNILERFSAQQFPDLHSELNLSSLELGDSALYFCASSAVGQVGNTIYFGEGSWLTVV.

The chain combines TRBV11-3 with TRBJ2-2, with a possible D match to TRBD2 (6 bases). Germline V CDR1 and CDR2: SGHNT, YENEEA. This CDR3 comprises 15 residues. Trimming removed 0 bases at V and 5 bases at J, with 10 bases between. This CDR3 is CASSLEGLGTGELFF. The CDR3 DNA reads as TGTGCCAGCAGCTTAGAGGGACTGGGGACCGGGGAGCTGTTTTTT.

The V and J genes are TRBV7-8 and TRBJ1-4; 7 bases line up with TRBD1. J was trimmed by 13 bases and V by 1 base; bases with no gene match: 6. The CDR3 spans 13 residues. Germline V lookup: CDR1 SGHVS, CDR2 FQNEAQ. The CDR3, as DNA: TGTGCCAGCAGCTTAGTGAGGACAGGAGTACTGTTTTTT. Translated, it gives CASSLVRTGVLFF.

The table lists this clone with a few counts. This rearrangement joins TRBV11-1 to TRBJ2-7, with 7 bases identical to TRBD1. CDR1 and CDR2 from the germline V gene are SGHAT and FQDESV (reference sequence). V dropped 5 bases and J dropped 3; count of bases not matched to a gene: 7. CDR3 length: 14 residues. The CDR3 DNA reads TGTGCCAGCAGCCCTCACAGGGGAGTCTACGAGCAGTACTTC. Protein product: CASSPHRGVYEQYF.

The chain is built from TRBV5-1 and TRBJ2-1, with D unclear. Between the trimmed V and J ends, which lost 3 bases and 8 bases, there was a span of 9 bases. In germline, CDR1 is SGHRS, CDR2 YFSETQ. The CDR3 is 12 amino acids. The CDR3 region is CASSSVLDEQFF. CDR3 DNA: TGCGCCAGCAGCTCGGTATTGGATGAGCAGTTCTTC.

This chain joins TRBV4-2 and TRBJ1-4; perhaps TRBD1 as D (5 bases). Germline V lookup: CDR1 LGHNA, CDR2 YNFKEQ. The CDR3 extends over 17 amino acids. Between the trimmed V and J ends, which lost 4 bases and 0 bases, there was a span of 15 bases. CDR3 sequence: CASSLSLRQTTNEKLFF. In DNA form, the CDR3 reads TGTGCCAGCAGCCTCTCCCTCAGACAGACAACTAATGAAAAACTGTTTTTT.

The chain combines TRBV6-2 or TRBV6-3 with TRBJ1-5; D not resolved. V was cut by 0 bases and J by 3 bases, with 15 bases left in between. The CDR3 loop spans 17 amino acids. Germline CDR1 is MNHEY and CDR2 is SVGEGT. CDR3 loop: CASSYSSPRGPNQPQHF. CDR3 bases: TGTGCCAGCAGTTACTCGAGCCCCCGAGGGCCCAATCAGCCCCAGCATTTT.

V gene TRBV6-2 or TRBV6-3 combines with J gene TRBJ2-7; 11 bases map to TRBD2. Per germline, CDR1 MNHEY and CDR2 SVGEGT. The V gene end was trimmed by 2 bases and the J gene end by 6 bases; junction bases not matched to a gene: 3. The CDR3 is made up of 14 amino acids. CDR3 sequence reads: CASSYDSGRAEQYF. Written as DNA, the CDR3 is TGTGCCAGCAGTTACGATAGCGGGAGGGCCGAGCAGTACTTC.

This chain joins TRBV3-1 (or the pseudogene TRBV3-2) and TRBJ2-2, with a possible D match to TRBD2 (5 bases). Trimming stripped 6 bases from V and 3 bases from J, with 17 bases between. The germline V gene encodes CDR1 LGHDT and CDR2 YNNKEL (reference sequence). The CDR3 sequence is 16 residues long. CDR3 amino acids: CASSPDGGLYTGELFF. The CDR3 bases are TGTGCCAGCAGTCCCGACGGCGGGTTGTACACCGGGGAGCTGTTTTTT.

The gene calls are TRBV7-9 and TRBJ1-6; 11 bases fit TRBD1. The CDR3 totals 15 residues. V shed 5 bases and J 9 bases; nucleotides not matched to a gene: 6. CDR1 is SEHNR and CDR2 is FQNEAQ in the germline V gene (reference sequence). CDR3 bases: TGTGCCAGCAGCGGGGGGGACAGGGGGGGTTCACCCCTCCACTTT. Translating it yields CASSGGDRGGSPLHF.

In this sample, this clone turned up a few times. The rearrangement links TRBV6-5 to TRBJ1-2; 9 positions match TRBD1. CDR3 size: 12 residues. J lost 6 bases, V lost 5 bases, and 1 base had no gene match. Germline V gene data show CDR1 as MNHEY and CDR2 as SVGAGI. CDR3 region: CASSRTGDGYTF. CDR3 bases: TGTGCCAGCAGTAGGACAGGGGATGGCTACACCTTC.

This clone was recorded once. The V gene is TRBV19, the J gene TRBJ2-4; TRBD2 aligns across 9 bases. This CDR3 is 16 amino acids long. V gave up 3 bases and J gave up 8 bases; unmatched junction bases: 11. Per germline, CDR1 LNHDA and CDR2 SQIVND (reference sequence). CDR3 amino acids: CASSIGLARARDIQYF. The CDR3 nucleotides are TGTGCCAGTAGTATCGGACTAGCGAGGGCTCGGGACATTCAGTACTTC.

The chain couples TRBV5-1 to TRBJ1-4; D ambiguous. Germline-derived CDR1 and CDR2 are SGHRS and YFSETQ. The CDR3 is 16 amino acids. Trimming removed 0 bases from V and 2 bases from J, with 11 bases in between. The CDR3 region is CASSLAPPGTNEKLFF. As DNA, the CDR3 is TGCGCCAGCAGCTTGGCGCCTCCCGGGACTAATGAAAAACTGTTTTTT.

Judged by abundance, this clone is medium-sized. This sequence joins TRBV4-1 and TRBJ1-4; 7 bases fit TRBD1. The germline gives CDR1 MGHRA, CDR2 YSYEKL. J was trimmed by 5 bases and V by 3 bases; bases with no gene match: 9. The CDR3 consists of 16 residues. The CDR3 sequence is CASSQGQSLGNEKLFF. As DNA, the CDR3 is TGCGCCAGCAGCCAGGGACAGTCATTGGGGAATGAAAAACTGTTTTTT.